The 32 T cell receptor beta chains below come from one sample, sequenced in a study of blood T cell repertoires in COVID-19. The protocol was immunoSEQ multiplex PCR, while the TCRdb copy is restricted to in-frame clones and leaves out a portion. The sample records about 210,000 clones, approximately 89% being singletons. Source material: peripheral blood. The receptor source for this set is a woman in her 40s with acute or convalescent COVID-19.

The rearrangement uses TRBV25-1 and TRBJ1-6, with D unresolved. The germline V gene encodes CDR1 MGHDK and CDR2 SYGVNS. The V and J ends lost 8 bases and 0 bases respectively, with 8 bases between them. This CDR3 comprises 14 residues. This chain's CDR3 is CASAALSYNSPLHF. In nucleotides, the CDR3 is TGTGCCAGCGCGGCACTCTCCTATAATTCACCCCTCCACTTT.

The rearrangement joins TRBV5-4 to TRBJ1-2, with D possibly TRBD1 on 6 matching bases. Germline assignment: CDR1 SGHNT and CDR2 YYREEE (reference sequence). The CDR3 loop spans 13 amino acids. Deletions cut 5 bases from V and 3 bases from J, with 11 bases between. The chain's CDR3 is CASRWKGDYGYTF. CDR3 bases: TGTGCCAGCAGATGGAAGGGGGACTATGGCTACACCTTC.

The V gene is TRBV19, the J gene TRBJ2-3; D is ambiguous. The germline CDR1 and CDR2 sequences are LNHDA and SQIVND (reference sequence). V lost 4 bases and J lost 5, with 13 bases in between. The CDR3 consists of 14 residues. CDR3 DNA sequence: TGTGCCAGTAGTACAACGGCCAGACTAGATACGCAGTATTTT. This encodes CASSTTARLDTQYF.

The gene calls are TRBV11-3 and TRBJ2-1; TRBD2 might be the D (8 bases). The CDR3 is 16 residues long. CDR1 is SGHNT and CDR2 is YENEEA in the germline V gene. Trimming removed 5 bases from V and 6 bases from J, with 20 bases in between. In DNA, the CDR3 is TGTGCCAGCAGCCCCCGGGGGGGACAGTTAAGCAATGAGCAGTTCTTC. The encoded protein is CASSPRGGQLSNEQFF.

This clone showed up just a few times. The chain recombines TRBV15 with TRBJ1-3; D is unclear. V was clipped by 6 bases and J by 4 bases, with 13 bases between them. The germline V gene has CDR1 LNHNV and CDR2 YYDKDF (reference sequence). The CDR3 covers 14 residues. Here the CDR3 DNA reads TGTGCCACCAGGGGATCAGGACTAGGAAACACCATATATTTT. Translated: CATRGSGLGNTIYF.

This CDR3 reads CASSRKGGWVGRTSATNEKLFF. CDR3 DNA: TGTGCCAGCAGCCGCAAAGGGGGCTGGGTTGGAAGAACTTCTGCAACTAATGAAAAACTGTTTTTT. The chain couples TRBV21-1 to TRBJ1-4; the table gives TRBD1 as D, unverified against the DNA. TRBV21-1 constitutes a pseudogene. The CDR3 extends over 22 amino acids.

V gene TRBV6-5 combines with J gene TRBJ1-1; no clear D. V gave up 2 bases and J gave up 1 base, with 14 bases separating them. CDR3 length: 16 amino acids. Germline V lookup: CDR1 MNHEY, CDR2 SVGAGI. This CDR3 reads CASSYVFGEWNTEAFF. The CDR3 DNA sequence: TGTGCCAGCAGTTACGTTTTCGGGGAGTGGAACACTGAAGCTTTCTTT.

The chain joins TRBV19 to TRBJ1-6, with no clear D. V lost 1 base, J lost 9 bases, and 13 bases lay in between. The CDR3 length is 15 residues. The germline CDR1 and CDR2 sequences are LNHDA and SQIVND (reference sequence). The CDR3 DNA follows: TGTGCCAGTAGTATAGCAGGCAGTGGTATTTCACCCCTCCACTTT. Protein product: CASSIAGSGISPLHF.

The rearrangement links TRBV29-1 to TRBJ2-3; 8 bases line up with TRBD1. The CDR3 contains 15 residues. CDR1 and CDR2 from the germline V gene are SQVTM and ANQGSEA. V shed 3 bases and J 4 bases; nucleotides not matched to a gene: 9. CDR3 region: CSVDGGSGGADTQYF. As DNA, the CDR3 is TGCAGCGTTGACGGCGGGTCAGGGGGCGCAGATACGCAGTATTTT.

The chain combines TRBV19 with TRBJ2-5, with 10 bases fitting TRBD1. CDR1 and CDR2 (germline): LNHDA, SQIVND (reference sequence). There are 18 residues in the CDR3. V dropped 6 bases and J dropped 0; count of bases not matched to a gene: 13. The CDR3 sequence is CASSKVPGQGTNQETQYF. The CDR3 DNA reads TGTGCCAGTAGCAAGGTCCCGGGACAGGGGACCAACCAAGAGACCCAGTACTTC.

The DNA of the CDR3 is TGCGCCAGCAGCTCAGGACAGGGCGGGCTCACAGATACGCAGTATTTT. Its translation is CASSSGQGGLTDTQYF. The chain couples TRBV5-1 to TRBJ2-3; 8 bases are a match to TRBD1. Germline assignment: CDR1 SGHRS and CDR2 YFSETQ. Trimming cost V 3 bases and J 2 bases; bases outside gene matches: 8. The CDR3 has 16 residues.

This chain links TRBV3-1 (or the pseudogene TRBV3-2) with TRBJ2-3; 10 bases agree with TRBD2. Trimming cost V 4 bases and J 4 bases; bases outside gene matches: 5. The CDR3 contains 15 residues. The V gene's germline CDR1 is LGHDT and CDR2 YNNKEL (reference sequence). The CDR3 nucleotides read TGTGCCAGCAGCCCAGCGGGGGGGCCGGCAGATACGCAGTATTTT. It codes for CASSPAGGPADTQYF.

J is TRBJ1-5 and V is TRBV21-1; TRBD1 is taken as the D call from the table, unchecked against the DNA. TRBV21-1 is annotated as a pseudogene. This CDR3 is built from 21 residues. CDR3 nucleotides: TGTGCCAGCAGCAAATTCTTCGCCCCGAACGACCGGGACACCAGCAATCAGCCCCAGCATTTT. The encoded protein is CASSKFFAPNDRDTSNQPQHF.

The chain has TRBV14 and TRBJ1-6; the match to TRBD1 covers 8 bases. The CDR3 loop spans 14 amino acids. J gave up 10 bases and V 4 bases, and 6 bases lay outside the gene matches. Germline assignment: CDR1 SGHDN and CDR2 FVKESK. Here the CDR3 reads CASSRGTGRSPLHF. As DNA, the CDR3 is TGTGCCAGCAGCCGAGGGACAGGACGATCACCCCTCCACTTT.

The V call is TRBV3-1 (or the pseudogene TRBV3-2), the J call TRBJ1-1; 8 bases fit TRBD1. V lost 1 base to trimming and J lost 3 bases; unmatched junction nucleotides: 7. The length of the CDR3 is 16 residues. Per germline, CDR1 LGHDT and CDR2 YNNKEL (reference sequence). CDR3 bases: TGTGCCAGCAGCCAAGGAGATGGACAGGGAGACACTGAAGCTTTCTTT. It yields the protein CASSQGDGQGDTEAFF.

The chain carries TRBV5-4 and TRBJ1-2, with 7 bases fitting TRBD1. In germline, CDR1 is SGHNT, CDR2 YYREEE (reference sequence). Trimming cost V 4 bases and J 2 bases; bases outside gene matches: 11. The CDR3 loop spans 16 amino acids. CDR3 nucleotide sequence: TGTGCCAGCAGCCGGGACAGCATTCTATTAAACTATGGCTACACCTTC. Residues: CASSRDSILLNYGYTF.

V is TRBV5-1 and J is TRBJ1-6; D might be TRBD1 (6 bases). V lost 2 bases, J lost 6 bases, and 12 bases lay in between. In germline, CDR1 is SGHRS, CDR2 YFSETQ. The CDR3 extends over 15 amino acids. The CDR3 spells CASSLNRVGNSPLHF. The CDR3 nucleotides read TGCGCCAGCAGCTTAAACAGGGTTGGTAATTCACCCCTCCACTTT.

The rearrangement joins TRBV7-8 to TRBJ2-1; 10 bases match TRBD2. CDR1 and CDR2 from the germline V gene are SGHVS and FQNEAQ. The length of the CDR3 is 15 residues. The V and J ends lost 5 bases and 3 bases, in that order; junction bases with no gene match: 4. CDR3 region: CASSALAGIYNEQFF. Written as DNA, the CDR3 is TGTGCCAGCAGCGCACTAGCGGGGATCTACAATGAGCAGTTCTTC.

V is TRBV27 and J is TRBJ2-1; 9 bases align to TRBD1. CDR3 length: 15 residues. The ends lost 6 bases at V and 5 bases at J; junction bases unmatched: 8. From germline, CDR1 is MNHEY and CDR2 SMNVEV (reference sequence). CDR3: CASSLGTGPHNEQFF. The CDR3 nucleotides are TGTGCCAGCAGCCTAGGGACAGGGCCGCACAATGAGCAGTTCTTC.

This chain uses TRBV27 with TRBJ2-3; 8 positions agree with TRBD1. The trim removed 2 bases at V and 0 bases at J, leaving 4 bases unmatched. Per germline, CDR1 MNHEY and CDR2 SMNVEV (reference sequence). The length of the CDR3 is 16 residues. CDR3: CASSLVGDRSTDTQYF. The CDR3 coding sequence is TGTGCCAGCAGTTTAGTAGGGGACAGGAGCACAGATACGCAGTATTTT.

This clone turned up a few times. This chain links TRBV4-1 with TRBJ1-4, with TRBD1 as a possible D gene (5 bases). CDR3 length: 17 amino acids. Trimming pared 4 bases from V and 4 bases from J, leaving 19 bases between. Germline V CDR1 and CDR2: MGHRA, YSYEKL. In nucleotides, the CDR3 is TGCGCCAGCAGCCGCCCCGTGGGGGGAAGGCGTAATGAAAAACTGTTTTTT. Translation: CASSRPVGGRRNEKLFF.

The rearrangement links TRBV30 to TRBJ1-3; no clear D. The CDR3 is 12 residues long. Germline CDR1 and CDR2: GTSNPN and SVGIG (reference sequence). Trimming pared 4 bases from V and 3 bases from J, leaving 7 bases between. The CDR3 protein is CAWNQDGNTIYF. In DNA, the CDR3 is TGTGCCTGGAACCAGGATGGAAACACCATATATTTT.

The chain links TRBV6-5 to TRBJ1-1, with 9 bases matching TRBD1. Losses at the gene ends were 0 bases for V and 11 bases for J; bases not matched to a gene: 4. Germline lookup yields CDR1 MNHEY and CDR2 SVGAGI. This CDR3 is 13 amino acids long. CDR3 in amino acids: CASSYSGDREAFF. The CDR3 region has the DNA TGTGCCAGCAGTTACTCGGGGGACAGGGAGGCTTTCTTT.

The rearrangement joins TRBV7-9 to TRBJ2-5; 9 bases match TRBD1. The V gene end was trimmed by 5 bases and the J gene end by 5 bases; junction bases not matched to a gene: 15. CDR3 length equals 17 residues. Germline loops: CDR1 SEHNR, CDR2 FQNEAQ (reference sequence). Written as DNA, the CDR3 is TGTGCCAGCAGCCTGGGCATCACAGGGGGCGTAGGGGAGACCCAGTACTTC. Protein sequence: CASSLGITGGVGETQYF.

The chain carries TRBV5-6 and TRBJ1-1; D is ambiguous. The V end was cut by 4 bases, the J end by 1 base, with 14 bases between. CDR3 size: 15 residues. The V gene's germline CDR1 is SGHDT and CDR2 YYEEEE. This CDR3 reads CASSGRRRANTEAFF. The CDR3 DNA follows: TGTGCCAGCAGCGGCAGACGGAGAGCGAACACTGAAGCTTTCTTT. The whole variable domain, remainder taken from reference TRBV5-6 and TRBJ1-1, is DAGVTQSPTHLIKTRGQQVTLRCSPKSGHDTVSWYQQALGQGPQFIFQYYEEEERQRGNFPDRFSGHQFPNYSSELNVNALLLGDSALYLCASSGRRRANTEAFFGQGTRLTVV.

The chain uses TRBV6-1 and TRBJ2-1, with D possibly matching TRBD2 (6 bases). Between the trimmed V and J ends, which lost 5 bases and 4 bases, there was a span of 15 bases. The CDR3 is 15 amino acids. The germline CDR1 and CDR2 sequences are MNHNS and SASEGT. The CDR3 nucleotides are TGTGCCAGCAGTTTGGGCGGGACCCCGTACAATGAGCAGTTCTTC. Encoded protein: CASSLGGTPYNEQFF.

The chain combines TRBV9 with TRBJ1-2; no definite D call. In germline, CDR1 is SGDLS, CDR2 YYNGEE. CDR3 size: 15 residues. The V gene lost 0 bases and the J gene lost 1 base, with 10 bases spanning the gap. The CDR3 region has the DNA TGTGCCAGCAGCGTAGGTTTTATCCTTAACTATGGCTACACCTTC. Its protein product is CASSVGFILNYGYTF.

The rearrangement links TRBV9 to TRBJ1-3; 7 bases fit TRBD1. The CDR3 runs 14 residues. Germline lookup yields CDR1 SGDLS and CDR2 YYNGEE. Trimming took 4 bases from V and 6 from J; bases not matched to a gene: 7. CDR3 amino acids: CASSSTGDENTIYF. The DNA for the CDR3 is TGTGCCAGCAGCTCCACAGGGGATGAAAACACCATATATTTT. Drawing the rest from reference TRBV9 and TRBJ1-3, the complete variable domain is DSGVTQTPKHLITATGQRVTLRCSPRSGDLSVYWYQQSLDQGLQFLIQYYNGEERAKGNILERFSAQQFPDLHSELNLSSLELGDSALYFCASSSTGDENTIYFGEGSWLTVV.

This clone appeared once. The chain is built from TRBV15 and TRBJ2-5, with a tentative D call TRBD1 (6 bases). The CDR3 spans 15 residues. V was pared by 1 base and J by 5 bases, with 14 bases between. Germline values: CDR1 LNHNV, CDR2 YYDKDF (reference sequence). The CDR3 nucleotides read TGTGCCACCAGCAGAGGGGGGCGCGAAGGGGAGACCCAGTACTTC. This encodes CATSRGGREGETQYF.

The J gene is TRBJ1-4, the V gene TRBV9; tentative D call: TRBD1 (5 bases). CDR3 length: 17 amino acids. With 4 bases removed from V and 2 bases from J, the gap between germline ends came to 18 bases. The germline V gene has CDR1 SGDLS and CDR2 YYNGEE. Here the CDR3 reads CASSRGDAKGTNEKLFF. CDR3 DNA: TGTGCCAGCAGCCGGGGGGACGCGAAGGGGACTAATGAAAAACTGTTTTTT.

This clone occurred once. This sequence joins TRBV18 and TRBJ1-2; 10 bases line up with TRBD1. Germline values: CDR1 KGHSH, CDR2 LQKENI. V trimming: 3 bases; J trimming: 9 bases; junction bases outside the gene matches: 1. The CDR3 contains 12 residues. CDR3 in DNA: TGTGCCAGCTCACCGGGACAGGGGAGCTACACCTTC. It specifies CASSPGQGSYTF.

J is TRBJ2-5 and V is TRBV4-1; the D gene is possibly TRBD2 (6 bases). V lost 4 bases to trimming and J lost 6 bases, with 18 bases between them. This CDR3 has 15 residues. Germline V CDR1 and CDR2: MGHRA, YSYEKL. CDR3: CASSRGEEGAQTQYF. CDR3 nucleotide sequence: TGCGCCAGCAGCCGAGGTGAGGAGGGTGCGCAGACCCAGTACTTC.